This is a list of T cell receptor beta chains from one sample in a study of T cell responses to AZD1222 COVID-19 vaccine. Measured with immunoSEQ multiplex PCR; TCRdb has only the in-frame clones, and not every one. The sample yields 150,000 to 160,000 clones, less than 95% seen once. Sequencing used peripheral blood, obtained on day 0 of AZD1222 vaccination. The receptor set was obtained from an adult in good health. Both conserved end residues are part of each CDR3. The D gene is left open where the match is weak. Not every row has a clone size; where given, it reads once, few, many or a size class.

TRBJ1-1	TRBD1	.	16	TRBV27	CASRRGQASMNTEAFF	TGTGCCAGCCGAAGAGGACAGGCTTCTATGAACACTGAAGCTTTCTTT
TRBJ2-2	.	.	15	TRBV9	CASSGTNLRTGELFF	TGTGCCAGCAGCGGGACAAACTTGAGGACCGGGGAGCTGTTTTTT
TRBJ2-3	.	.	15	TRBV15	CATSREGGSTDTQYF	TGTGCCACCAGCAGAGAAGGCGGAAGCACAGATACGCAGTATTTT
TRBJ2-1	.	once	18	TRBV19	CASSVRPGEPSSYNEQFF	TGTGCCAGTAGTGTCCGCCCTGGGGAACCCAGCTCCTACAATGAGCAGTTCTTC
TRBJ2-1	.	.	15	TRBV5-1	CASSFSDSSYNEQFF	TGCGCCAGCAGCTTTTCGGACAGCTCCTACAATGAGCAGTTCTTC
TRBJ2-7	TRBD1	.	17	TRBV19	CASSISLPGQGFHEQYF	TGTGCCAGTAGTATCTCCTTACCGGGACAGGGCTTCCACGAGCAGTACTTC
TRBJ2-1	TRBD2	.	16	TRBV24-1	CATSDAGTSGYVEQFF	TGTGCCACCAGTGATGCCGGGACTAGCGGGTACGTTGAGCAGTTCTTC
TRBJ1-2	TRBD1	once	16	TRBV9	CASSGSGGNMHYGYTF	TGTGCCAGCAGCGGGTCAGGGGGCAACATGCACTATGGCTACACCTTC
TRBJ2-2	.	.	16	TRBV28	CASSVKRGFITGELFF	TGTGCCAGCAGTGTAAAGAGGGGGTTTATCACCGGGGAGCTGTTTTTT
TRBJ2-7	.	.	14	TRBV3-1/TRBV3-2	CASSQGTGSHEQYF	TGTGCCAGCAGCCAAGGAACAGGGAGCCACGAGCAGTACTTC
TRBJ2-7	.	.	14	TRBV14	CASSQVGGAYEQYF	TGTGCCAGCAGCCAAGTGGGGGGCGCCTACGAGCAGTACTTC
TRBJ2-5	.	.	16	TRBV11-1	CASSFGVRYSGETQYF	TGTGCCAGCAGCTTCGGTGTTAGGTACAGCGGAGAGACCCAGTACTTC
TRBJ2-7	TRBD1	.	15	TRBV5-4	CASSGGGTGSYEQYF	TGTGCCAGCAGCGGAGGGGGGACAGGGAGCTACGAGCAGTACTTC
TRBJ1-2	TRBD1	.	16	TRBV5-6	CASSRDRPLHNYGYTF	TGTGCCAGCAGCCGGGACAGGCCATTACATAACTATGGCTACACCTTC
TRBJ1-2	TRBD1	.	15	TRBV19	CASSTTRDSLYGYTF	TGTGCCAGTAGTACTACTCGGGACAGCCTATATGGCTACACCTTC
TRBJ2-5	.	.	17	TRBV5-1	CASSQGRVLNPQETQYF	TGCGCCAGCAGCCAGGGGAGGGTCTTGAACCCACAAGAGACCCAGTACTTC
TRBJ1-5	TRBD1	.	19	TRBV19	CASSIVIGTGVYSNQPQHF	TGTGCCAGTAGTATAGTAATAGGGACAGGGGTGTATAGCAATCAGCCCCAGCATTTT
TRBJ2-1	.	.	15	TRBV11-3	CASSSVLSPYNEQFF	TGTGCCAGCAGCTCCGTCCTCTCCCCGTACAATGAGCAGTTCTTC
TRBJ1-1	.	.	15	TRBV28	CATTLLGPLNTEAFF	TGTGCCACCACTCTTCTCGGGCCCTTGAACACTGAAGCTTTCTTT
TRBJ1-5	TRBD1	.	16	TRBV19	CASSLGTVTSNQPQHF	TGTGCCAGTAGCTTGGGGACAGTCACTAGCAATCAGCCCCAGCATTTT
TRBJ1-2	.	.	13	TRBV28	CASSSGHYYGYTF	TGTGCCAGCAGTTCGGGACATTACTATGGCTACACCTTC
TRBJ1-2	TRBD1	.	16	TRBV4-1	CASSQDWGQGASGYTF	TGCGCCAGCAGCCAAGACTGGGGGCAGGGGGCGTCTGGCTACACCTTC
TRBJ1-1	.	.	14	TRBV12-5	CGSSTGSLNTEAFF	TGTGGGTCCTCCACAGGGAGCCTCAACACTGAAGCTTTCTTT
TRBJ2-7	TRBD1	.	14	TRBV27	CASSSTGAVYEQYF	TGTGCCAGCAGTTCGACAGGGGCGGTCTACGAGCAGTACTTC
TRBJ1-2	.	.	15	TRBV6-2/TRBV6-3	CASSYEVTDLYGYTF	TGTGCCAGCAGTTACGAAGTGACAGATCTCTATGGCTACACCTTC
TRBJ1-5	TRBD1	.	15	TRBV28	CASLPAGGGNQPQHF	TGTGCCAGCCTACCCGCAGGGGGGGGGAATCAGCCCCAGCATTTT
TRBJ1-2	TRBD1	.	16	TRBV27	CASRTEGQGLNYGYTF	TGTGCCAGCAGAACTGAGGGACAGGGGCTGAACTATGGCTACACCTTC
TRBJ1-5	.	.	13	TRBV19	CASTAGSNQPQHF	TGTGCCAGTACCGCCGGTAGCAATCAGCCCCAGCATTTT
TRBJ1-2	TRBD1	.	13	TRBV2	CASSERDRVGYTF	TGTGCCAGCAGTGAGAGGGACAGGGTTGGCTACACCTTC
TRBJ2-7	TRBD2	.	14	TRBV7-2	CASSLGGRRDEQYF	TGTGCCAGCAGCTTGGGGGGGAGAAGGGACGAGCAGTACTTC
TRBJ1-4	.	.	11	TRBV10-3	CATRTNEKLFF	TGTGCCACCCGGACGAATGAAAAACTGTTTTTT
TRBJ1-1	.	.	14	TRBV6-5	CASKFTGTNTEAFF	TGTGCCAGCAAGTTCACAGGCACGAACACTGAAGCTTTCTTT
TRBJ1-1	.	.	13	TRBV7-2	CASSLVGGSEAFF	TGTGCCAGCAGCTTAGTTGGGGGATCTGAAGCTTTCTTT
TRBJ2-4	.	.	17	TRBV2	CASTDPPSLLAKNIQYF	TGTGCCAGCACCGACCCGCCCAGCCTACTAGCCAAAAACATTCAGTACTTC
TRBJ2-2	TRBD2	.	14	TRBV18	CASKAGVNTGELFF	TGTGCCAGCAAAGCGGGAGTGAACACCGGGGAGCTGTTTTTT
TRBJ1-2	TRBD1	.	14	TRBV29-1	CSAISTTGNYGYTF	TGCAGCGCCATATCAACGACAGGGAACTATGGCTACACCTTC
TRBJ2-7	TRBD2	.	16	TRBV29-1	CSVVQTGTSGVGEQYF	TGCAGCGTTGTTCAAACCGGGACTAGCGGAGTAGGTGAGCAGTACTTC
TRBJ2-2	.	.	15	TRBV5-6	CASSLEAGGSGELFF	TGTGCCAGCAGCTTGGAGGCAGGTGGGTCCGGGGAGCTGTTTTTT
TRBJ1-2	.	few	14	TRBV2	CASSDSARLRGNTF	TGTGCCAGCAGTGATTCAGCTCGGTTGCGAGGGAACACCTTC
TRBJ2-3	.	.	15	TRBV6-5	CASSYSVPPDPTQYF	TGTGCCAGCAGTTACTCGGTTCCACCGGACCCGACGCAGTATTTT
TRBJ2-1	.	.	13	TRBV2	CASNGDSYNEQFF	TGTGCCAGCAATGGTGACAGCTACAATGAGCAGTTCTTC
TRBJ1-1	.	.	14	TRBV25-1	CAIQGSGMNTEAFF	TGTGCCATTCAGGGATCGGGAATGAACACTGAAGCTTTCTTT
TRBJ1-5	.	.	14	TRBV4-2	CASSQVPPDQPQHF	TGTGCCAGCAGCCAAGTCCCCCCGGATCAGCCCCAGCATTTT